These T cell receptor beta chains were read from a single sample in a study of blood T cell repertoires in COVID-19. Measured with immunoSEQ multiplex PCR; TCRdb has only the in-frame clones, and not every one. The sample comprises around 400,000 clones, around 87% of which are singletons, and 2.3% rests with the top ten. Source material: peripheral blood. These receptors were taken from a woman aged 55-69 years with COVID-19, enrolled during active disease. Each CDR3 is given with its conserved first and last residue. The order of the fields is V gene, D gene, clone size, J gene, CDR3 DNA, CDR3 protein. The D gene is left open where the match is weak. Size values are once, few and many counts, or a class for expanded clones, and some rows have none.

TRBV28,-,-,TRBJ1-5,TGTGCCAGCAGCCTTGAGCAGGCCCGCAATCAGCCCCAGCATTTT,CASSLEQARNQPQHF
TRBV5-1,-,-,TRBJ1-6,TGCGCCAGCAGCTTGAATCAGGGACCCCTCCACTTT,CASSLNQGPLHF
TRBV7-8,-,-,TRBJ1-1,TGTGCCAGCAGCTTAGGGTTGGGCTCCCTCTCCAGGGCCCCCTCGAACACTGAAGCTTTCTTT,CASSLGLGSLSRAPSNTEAFF
TRBV2,TRBD1,-,TRBJ1-2,TGTGCCAGCAGTGAACAGGGGGCGCGAATTAATGGCTACACCTTC,CASSEQGARINGYTF
TRBV27,-,-,TRBJ1-2,TGTGCCAGCAGTTACAGGACGGGGGGACGGTTCGGCTACACCTTC,CASSYRTGGRFGYTF
TRBV9,-,-,TRBJ1-2,TGTGCCAGCAGCGTGGGCCCCTACTATGGCTACACCTTC,CASSVGPYYGYTF
TRBV5-4,TRBD1,-,TRBJ1-4,TGTGCCAGCAGCAACCGGGACAGGGGGCGCATTGAAAAACTGTTTTTT,CASSNRDRGRIEKLFF
TRBV28,TRBD1,-,TRBJ1-2,TGTGCCAGCAGTCCTCCGACAGGGGGAAGGTATGGCTACACCTTC,CASSPPTGGRYGYTF
TRBV7-3,TRBD2,-,TRBJ2-5,TGTGCCAGCAGCTTCACTAGCGCGGTGGGGGAGACCCAGTACTTC,CASSFTSAVGETQYF
TRBV5-4,TRBD1,-,TRBJ1-2,TGTGCCAGCACCCCAGGATCAGGGGGCGGCTACACCTTC,CASTPGSGGGYTF
TRBV27,TRBD2,-,TRBJ2-7,TGTGCCAGCAGGGACGGGACTAGCGGGGGGATGTACGAGCAGTACTTC,CASRDGTSGGMYEQYF
TRBV7-6,-,-,TRBJ2-7,TGTGCCAGCAGCTTAGCCCGGGGAACCGAGCAGTACTTC,CASSLARGTEQYF
TRBV7-9,-,-,TRBJ1-1,TGTGCCAGCAGCTATTTGGCCCCCGGGACTGAAGCTTTCTTT,CASSYLAPGTEAFF
TRBV11-2,TRBD1,-,TRBJ2-7,TGTGCCAGCAGTTGGACAGGACTTCCCTACGAGCAGTACTTC,CASSWTGLPYEQYF
TRBV5-1,TRBD1,-,TRBJ2-5,TGCGCCAGCAGCTTGGGGACAGGGGGCGAAGAGACCCAGTACTTC,CASSLGTGGEETQYF
TRBV6-5,TRBD1,-,TRBJ1-1,TGTGCCAGCAGTTATAACAGGGGCCCGAACACTGAAGCTTTCTTT,CASSYNRGPNTEAFF
TRBV4-2,-,-,TRBJ1-3,TGTGCCAGCAGCTACTTACAGGGCTCTGGAAACACCATATATTTT,CASSYLQGSGNTIYF
TRBV3-1/TRBV3-2,-,-,TRBJ2-7,TGTGCCAGCAGCCGAACCGGGACACAGGGATTGGAGCAGTACTTC,CASSRTGTQGLEQYF
TRBV5-1,-,-,TRBJ2-3,TGCGCCAGCAGCAGCGGACTGGCACGGCGTACGCAGTATTTT,CASSSGLARRTQYF
TRBV5-8,-,-,TRBJ2-2,TGTGCCAGCAGCAACTATCAGGGAAGTGGTCCCGGGGAGCTGTTTTTT,CASSNYQGSGPGELFF
TRBV12-3/TRBV12-4,-,-,TRBJ1-2,TGTGCCAGCAGCCCCCGGAGGGAGCGCTACACCTTC,CASSPRRERYTF
TRBV2,TRBD1,-,TRBJ1-2,TGTGCCAGCAGTGAAGAAGGGACAGGATTAGGGGGCTACACCTTC,CASSEEGTGLGGYTF
TRBV28,-,-,TRBJ2-3,TGTGCCACCCAAAGGGGGTACGGCACAGATACGCAGTATTTT,CATQRGYGTDTQYF
TRBV6-5,-,-,TRBJ1-3,TGTGCCAGCAGCCGCCGCCTTAGTCCCGGAAACACCATATATTTT,CASSRRLSPGNTIYF
TRBV7-9,TRBD1,-,TRBJ2-1,TGTGCCAGCAGTTATCTTATGGACAGGGAAACCAATGAGCAGTTCTTC,CASSYLMDRETNEQFF
TRBV2,TRBD1,-,TRBJ1-5,TGTGCCAGCAGTGAAGTCAGGGGGCAAGGACAGCCCCAGCATTTT,CASSEVRGQGQPQHF
TRBV27,-,-,TRBJ2-5,TGTGCCAGCAGTTCCCAGCGGAGCCAAGAGACCCAGTACTTC,CASSSQRSQETQYF
TRBV9,TRBD2,-,TRBJ2-2,TGTGCCACCTCGTCTAGCGGGGACACCGGGGAGCTGTTTTTT,CATSSSGDTGELFF
TRBV3-1/TRBV3-2,-,-,TRBJ1-1,TGTGCCAGCAGCCTACTGGACAGAAACACTGAAGCTTTCTTT,CASSLLDRNTEAFF
TRBV7-9,-,-,TRBJ1-2,TGTGCCAGCAGCTTAGGGGAGATAGATGGCTACACCTTC,CASSLGEIDGYTF
TRBV18,TRBD1,-,TRBJ1-1,TGTGCCAGCTCACGGGACAGAGACACTGAAGCTTTCTTT,CASSRDRDTEAFF
TRBV6-5,TRBD1,few,TRBJ1-2,TGTGCCAGCAGTTACGGGCAGGGGGCAGCTGGCTACACCTTC,CASSYGQGAAGYTF
TRBV2,TRBD1,-,TRBJ1-5,TGTGCCAGCAGGAGGGACAGGGGGCAGTATAGCAATCAGCCCCAGCATTTT,CASRRDRGQYSNQPQHF
TRBV3-1/TRBV3-2,TRBD1,few,TRBJ1-1,TGTGCCAGCAGACTTAGGGGACAGGGAAGCACTGAAGCTTTCTTT,CASRLRGQGSTEAFF
TRBV5-8,-,-,TRBJ2-1,TGTGCCAGCACCCTGACAGGAACGAAAATTGCCCCCTACAATGAGCAGTTCTTC,CASTLTGTKIAPYNEQFF
TRBV19,-,-,TRBJ2-4,TGTGCCAGTAGTATAGAAGGTGGGCCACGGGCCAAAAACATTCAGTACTTC,CASSIEGGPRAKNIQYF
TRBV29-1,-,-,TRBJ1-2,TGCAGCGTTGAAGATCGGACCCACAGGGTTCCCCGCCACCCCCTTTATGGCTACACCTTC,CSVEDRTHRVPRHPLYGYTF
TRBV19,TRBD1,-,TRBJ2-7,TGTGCCAGTAGTAAGCGCCGGACAGGGGTGGATGGGTACGAGCAGTACTTC,CASSKRRTGVDGYEQYF